This is a list of T cell receptor beta chains from one sample in a study of blood T cell repertoires in COVID-19. TCRdb's table, derived via immunoSEQ multiplex PCR, lists solely in-frame clones and lacks some. The sample carries some 75,000 clones, 80% recorded once. The specimen was peripheral blood. The receptor source for this set is a man aged 50-60 years with COVID-19, enrolled during active disease. CDR3s include the opening cysteine and the closing phenylalanine or tryptophan. A D gene is named only where the DNA matches it firmly. Clone size is stated in some rows and not others, as once, few, many or a class when expanded.

J gene,CDR3 length,D gene,V gene,clone size,CDR3 protein,CDR3 DNA
TRBJ1-2,13,.,TRBV14,.,CASSQDLQYGYTF,TGTGCCAGCAGCCAAGATCTACAGTATGGCTACACCTTC
TRBJ1-5,19,TRBD1,TRBV6-1,.,CASSEAVPGTGASNQPQHF,TGTGCCAGCAGTGAAGCGGTCCCTGGGACAGGAGCTAGCAATCAGCCCCAGCATTTT
TRBJ2-1,13,.,TRBV11-1,.,CASSLKAYNEQFF,TGTGCCAGCAGCTTAAAAGCTTACAATGAGCAGTTCTTC
TRBJ2-5,13,.,TRBV6-5,.,CASSPIGQETQYF,TGTGCCAGCAGCCCGATCGGTCAAGAGACCCAGTACTTC
TRBJ2-5,14,TRBD2,TRBV30,.,CAWSVLAAQETQYF,TGTGCCTGGAGTGTACTAGCGGCACAAGAGACCCAGTACTTC
TRBJ1-6,17,.,TRBV5-5,few,CASSLEGRSSYNSPLHF,TGTGCCAGCAGCTTGGAGGGGCGGAGCTCCTATAATTCACCCCTCCACTTT
TRBJ1-2,14,TRBD1,TRBV4-2,.,CASSTGQGIGGYTF,TGTGCCAGCAGCACTGGACAGGGAATAGGAGGCTACACCTTC
TRBJ2-3,17,.,TRBV4-2,.,CASSQPAMGRLGDTQYF,TGTGCCAGCAGCCAGCCGGCCATGGGCAGGCTGGGAGATACGCAGTATTTT
TRBJ1-1,13,.,TRBV7-3,few,CASSHGGNTEAFF,TGTGCCAGCAGCCACGGAGGAAACACTGAAGCTTTCTTT
TRBJ2-1,16,TRBD2,TRBV5-1,.,CASSSLAGGSYNEQFF,TGCGCCAGCAGCTCCCTAGCGGGAGGGTCCTACAATGAGCAGTTCTTC
TRBJ2-7,15,TRBD2,TRBV19,.,CASSIHSGKSYEQYF,TGTGCCAGTAGTATACATAGCGGGAAGTCCTACGAGCAGTACTTC
TRBJ2-1,16,TRBD2,TRBV28,.,CASSTAGTSSYNEQFF,TGTGCCAGCAGTACCGCCGGGACTAGCTCCTACAATGAGCAGTTCTTC
TRBJ2-3,16,.,TRBV5-1,.,CASSPSTGFGTDTQYF,TGCGCCAGCAGCCCATCGACAGGTTTCGGCACAGATACGCAGTATTTT
TRBJ2-1,15,.,TRBV7-2,once,CASSPGLLAYNEQFF,TGTGCCAGCAGCCCCGGACTGCTTGCGTACAATGAGCAGTTCTTC
TRBJ2-1,15,.,TRBV27,.,CASSLFPSIYNEQFF,TGTGCCAGCAGTTTATTTCCCAGTATTTACAATGAGCAGTTCTTC
TRBJ2-2,16,.,TRBV24-1,.,CATSDRVPPNTGELFF,TGTGCCACCAGTGACCGGGTCCCTCCGAACACCGGGGAGCTGTTTTTT
TRBJ2-5,13,TRBD2,TRBV4-1,.,CASSQGLEETQYF,TGCGCCAGCAGCCAGGGACTAGAAGAGACCCAGTACTTC
TRBJ2-1,15,.,TRBV6-5,.,CASREAGTTQGRQFF,TGTGCCAGCAGAGAGGCCGGGACGACCCAGGGGAGGCAGTTCTTC
TRBJ1-1,15,.,TRBV19,.,CASSITGKRRTEAFF,TGTGCCAGTAGTATTACAGGGAAGCGGAGGACTGAAGCTTTCTTT
TRBJ1-4,15,.,TRBV19,few,CASSTRTATNEKLFF,TGTGCCAGTAGTACCCGGACAGCAACTAATGAAAAACTGTTTTTT
TRBJ1-6,17,TRBD1,TRBV3-1/TRBV3-2,.,CASSQAVGTARNSPLHF,TGTGCCAGCAGCCAAGCCGTCGGGACAGCGAGAAATTCACCCCTCCACTTT
TRBJ2-5,13,TRBD2,TRBV15,.,CATSRLAGETQYF,TGTGCCACCAGCAGACTAGCGGGAGAGACCCAGTACTTC
TRBJ1-2,13,.,TRBV5-1,.,CASRRDISYGYTF,TGCGCCAGCAGAAGGGACATTAGCTATGGCTACACCTTC
TRBJ1-2,17,.,TRBV27,.,CASSYTMIGGVNYGYTF,TGTGCCAGCAGTTACACTATGATAGGGGGGGTTAACTATGGCTACACCTTC
TRBJ2-1,18,TRBD2,TRBV9,.,CASSVAWVTSGVRDEQFF,TGTGCCAGCAGCGTAGCTTGGGTGACTAGCGGGGTAAGGGATGAGCAGTTCTTC
TRBJ1-5,13,.,TRBV20-1,.,CSASQGLNQPQHF,TGCAGTGCTAGTCAGGGGCTCAATCAGCCCCAGCATTTT
TRBJ2-5,12,.,TRBV6-5,.,CASSQTQETQYF,TGTGCCAGCTCACAAACGCAAGAGACCCAGTACTTC
TRBJ1-4,15,.,TRBV11-2,once,CASSLGGRVQEKLFF,TGTGCCAGCAGCTTAGGGGGCAGGGTGCAAGAAAAACTGTTTTTT
TRBJ2-7,16,.,TRBV5-1,.,CASSWGSQTTSYEQYF,TGCGCCAGCAGCTGGGGAAGCCAGACTACCTCCTACGAGCAGTACTTC
TRBJ1-1,14,TRBD1,TRBV16,.,CASSETGEHTEAFF,TGTGCCAGCAGCGAAACAGGGGAGCACACTGAAGCTTTCTTT
TRBJ2-3,16,TRBD2,TRBV4-2,.,CASSRPLAGGTDTQYF,TGTGCCAGCAGCCGACCCCTTGCGGGAGGCACAGATACGCAGTATTTT
TRBJ2-7,13,.,TRBV15,few,CATSREISYEQYF,TGTGCCACCAGCAGGGAGATCTCCTACGAGCAGTACTTC
TRBJ2-7,14,.,TRBV2,.,CASSEQGLPYEQYF,TGTGCCAGCAGTGAACAGGGACTGCCCTACGAGCAGTACTTC
TRBJ2-5,13,TRBD2,TRBV10-3,.,CAIRTSGNETQYF,TGTGCCATCAGGACTAGCGGGAACGAGACCCAGTACTTC
TRBJ2-7,13,.,TRBV4-1,few,CASSQDLSYEQYF,TGCGCCAGCAGCCAAGATCTCAGCTACGAGCAGTACTTC
TRBJ1-5,15,.,TRBV5-1,.,CASSLEGHLNQPQHF,TGCGCCAGCAGCCTGGAGGGACACTTAAATCAGCCCCAGCATTTT
TRBJ1-2,12,TRBD1,TRBV11-3,many,CASSFTGDGYTF,TGTGCCAGCAGCTTTACAGGGGATGGCTACACCTTC
TRBJ1-3,16,.,TRBV5-6,.,CASSSGLENSGNTIYF,TGTGCCAGCAGCTCAGGACTGGAGAACTCTGGAAACACCATATATTTT
TRBJ2-7,14,TRBD2,TRBV11-2,once,CASSRLAGPYEQYF,TGTGCCAGCAGTAGACTAGCGGGGCCCTACGAGCAGTACTTC